The 19 T cell receptor beta chains in this list originate from one sample, sequenced in a study of CD8+ T cells in alopecia areata. cDNA reverse transcribed from extracted RNA served as the sequencing template. The protocol was immunoSEQ multiplex PCR, while the TCRdb copy is restricted to in-frame clones and leaves out a portion. The profile shows 150,000 to 160,000 clones, about 53% of them singletons. The input for sequencing was CD8+ T cells sorted from blood, taken at week 0. The source is a human donor with alopecia areata.

A few counts support this clone. The CDR3 DNA reads as TGTGCCAGCAGCTTAGGGGGGGACTGGTCCTACGAGCAGTACTTC. This codes for CASSLGGDWSYEQYF. The rearrangement uses TRBV7-9 and TRBJ2-7, with D possibly being TRBD2 (6 bases). Germline V lookup: CDR1 SEHNR, CDR2 FQNEAQ (reference sequence). V lost 1 base and J 1 base, leaving 11 bases between the germline ends. The CDR3 has 15 residues. The whole variable domain, filled in from reference TRBV7-9 and TRBJ2-7, reads DTGVSQNPRHKITKRGQNVTFRCDPISEHNRLYWYRQTLGQGPEFLTYFQNEAQLEKSRLLSDRFSAERPKGSFSTLEIQRTEQGDSAMYLCASSLGGDWSYEQYFGPGTRLTVT.

The table lists this clone with a few counts. Other DNA sequences in this specimen translate into the identical CDR3. The rearrangement joins TRBV7-3 to TRBJ2-5; TRBD1 agrees at 9 bases. The germline gives CDR1 SGHTA, CDR2 FQGTGA. V gave up 5 bases and J gave up 4 bases; unmatched junction bases: 5. The CDR3 length is 14 residues. CDR3 nucleotides: TGTGCCAGCAGCCTGACAGGGGGAGGAGAGACCCAGTACTTC. Encoded protein: CASSLTGGGETQYF.

The chain uses TRBV13 and TRBJ2-3; D may be TRBD1 (5 bases). This CDR3 contains 15 residues. V was pared by 0 bases and J by 8 bases, with 15 bases between. Looked up from germline, CDR1 is PRHDT and CDR2 is FYEKMQ (reference sequence). Here the CDR3 reads CASSLGGRVNGTQYF. CDR3 coding DNA: TGTGCCAGCAGCTTAGGTGGCAGGGTGAATGGTACGCAGTATTTT.

This chain connects TRBV6-1 to TRBJ1-5; maybe TRBD1 (6 bases). V was pared by 8 bases and J by 4 bases, with 15 bases between. In germline, CDR1 is MNHNS, CDR2 SASEGT. The CDR3 runs 14 residues. The DNA for the CDR3 is TGTGCCAGCCACGCCGGACAGTTAAATCAGCCCCAGCATTTT. Translation gives CASHAGQLNQPQHF.

The chain is built from TRBV7-6 and TRBJ2-1, with D possibly TRBD1 on 5 matching bases. Germline V lookup: CDR1 SGHVS, CDR2 FNYEAQ. The ends were cut back, 5 bases at V and 0 bases at J, with 14 bases in the middle. The CDR3 sequence is 16 residues long. The CDR3 here is CASSPSTDTSYNEQFF. The CDR3 DNA reads as TGTGCCAGCAGCCCATCGACAGATACCTCCTACAATGAGCAGTTCTTC.

This clone was seen more than once but under ten times. The genes are TRBV5-1 and TRBJ2-5, with TRBD2 identical over 10 bases. This CDR3 region has 15 residues. Germline V lookup: CDR1 SGHRS, CDR2 YFSETQ. Trimming took 2 bases from V and 4 from J; bases not matched to a gene: 5. The CDR3: CASSLSPSGGETQYF. CDR3 bases: TGCGCCAGCAGCTTATCCCCTAGCGGGGGAGAGACCCAGTACTTC.

This sequence joins TRBV4-2 and TRBJ1-1; D is undetermined. The CDR3 covers 12 residues. Germline V gene data show CDR1 as LGHNA and CDR2 as YNFKEQ. V shed 6 bases and J shed 2 bases, with 7 bases lying between them. CDR3: CASRKGNTEAFF. CDR3 nucleotide sequence: TGTGCCAGCAGGAAGGGTAACACTGAAGCTTTCTTT.

This chain connects TRBV25-1 to TRBJ1-4, with 10 bases that match TRBD1. Germline-derived CDR1 and CDR2 are MGHDK and SYGVNS. The CDR3 has 16 amino acids. V was clipped by 0 bases and J by 6 bases; unmatched bases: 4. The DNA for the CDR3 is TGTGCCAGCAGTGAATACTCCGGACAGGGGGATGAAAAACTGTTTTTT. It encodes CASSEYSGQGDEKLFF.

The chain is built from TRBV7-8 and TRBJ2-5, with TRBD2 identical over 8 bases. The length of the CDR3 is 18 residues. CDR1 and CDR2 from the germline V gene are SGHVS and FQNEAQ. Trimming at V came to 1 base and at J to 4 bases, leaving 14 bases not matched to a gene. The CDR3 nucleotides are TGTGCCAGCAGCTTAGTAGGGAGGGGACTAGAACTTGGAGAGACCCAGTACTTC. It translates to CASSLVGRGLELGETQYF. Full variable domain (missing parts from reference TRBV7-8 and TRBJ2-5): GAGVSQSPRYKVAKRGQDVALRCDPISGHVSLFWYQQALGQGPEFLTYFQNEAQLDKSGLPSDRFFAERPEGSVSTLKIQRTQQEDSAVYLCASSLVGRGLELGETQYFGPGTRLLVL.

The chain recombines TRBV29-1 with TRBJ1-1, with TRBD1 as a possible D gene (6 bases). This CDR3 spans 13 amino acids. Trimming cost V 6 bases and J 0 bases, with 11 bases left between them. Germline assignment: CDR1 SQVTM and CDR2 ANQGSEA. The CDR3 here is CSVIGQLNTEAFF. In DNA form, the CDR3 reads TGCAGCGTAATCGGACAGCTGAACACTGAAGCTTTCTTT.

The rearrangement uses TRBV13 and TRBJ2-5; D uncertain. CDR3 length equals 10 residues. V was trimmed by 10 bases and J by 5 bases, leaving 8 bases between them. The germline gives CDR1 PRHDT, CDR2 FYEKMQ (reference sequence). Written as DNA, the CDR3 is TGTGCCACCGAAGGGGAGACCCAGTACTTC. Protein sequence: CATEGETQYF.

V gene TRBV5-6 combines with J gene TRBJ2-1; D is undetermined. V dropped 0 bases and J dropped 8 bases, with 9 bases sitting between them. From germline, CDR1 is SGHDT and CDR2 YYEEEE. The CDR3 has 13 residues. The CDR3 spells CASSLARRHEQFF. The CDR3 DNA follows: TGTGCCAGCAGCTTGGCTAGACGCCATGAGCAGTTCTTC.

This chain connects TRBV29-1 to TRBJ1-2, with TRBD1 matching 8 bases. The CDR3 sequence is 13 residues long. The germline gives CDR1 SQVTM, CDR2 ANQGSEA. V was pared by 7 bases and J by 2 bases, with 6 bases of the junction left unmatched. The CDR3 here is CSALDRENYGYTF. The CDR3 coding sequence is TGCAGCGCCCTGGACAGGGAAAACTATGGCTACACCTTC. The whole variable domain, filled in from reference TRBV29-1 and TRBJ1-2, reads SAVISQKPSRDICQRGTSLTIQCQVDSQVTMMFWYRQQPGQSLTLIATANQGSEATYESGFVIDKFPISRPNLTFSTLTVSNMSPEDSSIYLCSALDRENYGYTFGSGTRLTVV.

Only one count was recorded for this clone. The rearrangement uses TRBV5-1 and TRBJ2-1; tentatively, D is TRBD2 (5 bases). CDR3 length: 15 residues. Trimming took 2 bases from V and 0 from J, leaving 9 bases between them. Germline-derived CDR1 and CDR2 are SGHRS and YFSETQ. The CDR3 coding sequence is TGCGCCAGCAGCTTTCGAGCGGCCTCCTACAATGAGCAGTTCTTC. Protein product: CASSFRAASYNEQFF.

The chain recombines TRBV7-2 with TRBJ2-2; 11 bases are a match to TRBD2. With 6 bases clipped from V and 1 base from J, the junction kept 7 bases outside the gene matches. Germline values: CDR1 SGHTA, CDR2 FQGNSA. The CDR3 has 17 residues. The CDR3 coding sequence is TGTGCCAGCAGACCTGGGACTAGCGGAATGAACACCGGGGAGCTGTTTTTT. Translation gives CASRPGTSGMNTGELFF.

The V gene is TRBV13, the J gene TRBJ1-1, with D uncertain. Germline CDR1 is PRHDT and CDR2 is FYEKMQ (reference sequence). Trimming shortened V by 5 bases and J by 3 bases, and 7 bases separated the two germline ends. The CDR3 runs to 12 residues. CDR3 in amino acids: CASSPQYTEAFF. In nucleotides, the CDR3 is TGTGCCAGCAGCCCCCAGTACACTGAAGCTTTCTTT.

The V gene is TRBV29-1, the J gene TRBJ2-3; either TRBD1 or TRBD2 may fit D (5 bases each). The ends were cut back, 3 bases at V and 4 bases at J, with 11 bases in the middle. This CDR3 region has 13 residues. Germline V gene sequence: CDR1 SQVTM, CDR2 ANQGSEA. DNA of the CDR3: TGCAGCGTTGAGAGAGGGGCCGCAGATACGCAGTATTTT. Its translation is CSVERGAADTQYF.

The chain recombines TRBV9 with TRBJ2-3, with 11 bases matching TRBD2. The CDR3 runs to 17 residues. The germline V gene encodes CDR1 SGDLS and CDR2 YYNGEE. J was trimmed by 2 bases and V by 3 bases; bases with no gene match: 8. The CDR3 nucleotides read TGTGCCAGCAGCGGGAATCTAGCGGGGGGAGCCACAGATACGCAGTATTTT. Translated, it gives CASSGNLAGGATDTQYF.

This sequence joins TRBV27 and TRBJ1-6; D remains unclear. Trimming removed 2 bases from V and 6 bases from J, with 17 bases in between. In germline, CDR1 is MNHEY, CDR2 SMNVEV (reference sequence). The CDR3 totals 17 residues. The CDR3 reads CASSLGPRPDRNSPLHF. DNA for the CDR3: TGTGCCAGCAGTTTAGGGCCCCGGCCGGACCGTAATTCACCCCTCCACTTT.